This T cell receptor (beta chain) originates from a study of OX40 agonist ivuxolimab in advanced cancers. The overall study: Ivuxolimab, an antibody that agonizes OX40 (CD134), was administered to the patients.

This clone was seen just once. Produced via immunoSEQ multiplex PCR; TCRdb's table is partial and in-frame only. The sample has more than 60,000 clones; approximately 78% are singletons. The V gene's germline CDR1 is MGHRA and CDR2 YSYEKL. The CDR3 is made up of 15 amino acids. J gave up 4 bases and V 4 bases, and 6 bases lay outside the gene matches. The study sampled blood at baseline, cycle 4 day 1, and cycle 7 day 1. The receptor's source is an adult with an advanced solid tumor such as melanoma, head and neck, liver or kidney cancer. Sequencing used CD4+ or CD8+ T cells sorted from blood, obtained in a trial of the OX40 agonist ivuxolimab. The chain carries TRBV4-1 and TRBJ2-3; 9 bases agree with TRBD2. CDR3 nucleotides: TGCGCCAGCAGCCCTCTAGCGGGGATGGCAGATACGCAGTATTTT. Residues: CASSPLAGMADTQYF.